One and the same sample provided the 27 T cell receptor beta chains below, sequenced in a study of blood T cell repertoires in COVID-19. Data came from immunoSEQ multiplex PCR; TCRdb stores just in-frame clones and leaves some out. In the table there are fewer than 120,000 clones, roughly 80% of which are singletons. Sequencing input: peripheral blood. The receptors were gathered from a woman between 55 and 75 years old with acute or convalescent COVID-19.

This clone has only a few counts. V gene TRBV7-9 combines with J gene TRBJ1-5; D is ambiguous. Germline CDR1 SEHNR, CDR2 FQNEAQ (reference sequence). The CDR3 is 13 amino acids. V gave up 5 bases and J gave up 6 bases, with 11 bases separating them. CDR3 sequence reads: CASSRDGSQPQHF. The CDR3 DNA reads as TGTGCCAGCAGCCGCGATGGTAGTCAGCCCCAGCATTTT.

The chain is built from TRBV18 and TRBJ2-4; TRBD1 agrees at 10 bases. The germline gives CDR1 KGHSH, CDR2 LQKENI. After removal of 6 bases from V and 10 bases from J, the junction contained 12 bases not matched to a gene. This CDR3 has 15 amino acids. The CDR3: CASSLGTGEIGIQYF. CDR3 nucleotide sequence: TGTGCCAGCTCTCTCGGGACAGGGGAAATAGGGATTCAGTACTTC.

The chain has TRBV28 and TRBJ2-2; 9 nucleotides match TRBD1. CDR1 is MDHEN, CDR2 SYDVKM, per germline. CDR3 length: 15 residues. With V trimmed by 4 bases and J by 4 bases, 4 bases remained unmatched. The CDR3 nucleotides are TGTGCCAGCAGTTCGGACAGGGGTGTCACCGGGGAGCTGTTTTTT. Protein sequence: CASSSDRGVTGELFF.

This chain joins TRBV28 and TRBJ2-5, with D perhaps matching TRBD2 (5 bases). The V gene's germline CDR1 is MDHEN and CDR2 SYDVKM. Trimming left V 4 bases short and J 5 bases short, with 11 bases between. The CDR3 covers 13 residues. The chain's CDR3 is CASSSGSSETQYF. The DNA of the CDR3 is TGTGCCAGCAGTTCGGGGTCGTCGGAGACCCAGTACTTC. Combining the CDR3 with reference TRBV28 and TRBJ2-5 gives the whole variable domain DVKVTQSSRYLVKRTGEKVFLECVQDMDHENMFWYRQDPGLGLRLIYFSYDVKMKEKGDIPEGYSVSREKKERFSLILESASTNQTSMYLCASSSGSSETQYFGPGTRLLVL.

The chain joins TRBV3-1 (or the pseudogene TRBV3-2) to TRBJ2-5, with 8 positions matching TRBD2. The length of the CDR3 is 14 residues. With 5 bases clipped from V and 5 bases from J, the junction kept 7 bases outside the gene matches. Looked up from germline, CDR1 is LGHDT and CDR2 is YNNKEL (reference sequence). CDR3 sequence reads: CASSWSGGGETQYF. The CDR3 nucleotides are TGTGCCAGCAGCTGGAGCGGGGGAGGGGAGACCCAGTACTTC.

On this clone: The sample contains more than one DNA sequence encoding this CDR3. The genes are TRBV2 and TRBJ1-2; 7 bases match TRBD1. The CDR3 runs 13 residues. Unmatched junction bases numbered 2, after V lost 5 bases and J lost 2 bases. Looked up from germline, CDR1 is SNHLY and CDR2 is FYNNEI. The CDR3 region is CASSPQGNYGYTF. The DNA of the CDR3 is TGTGCCAGCAGTCCACAGGGGAACTATGGCTACACCTTC.

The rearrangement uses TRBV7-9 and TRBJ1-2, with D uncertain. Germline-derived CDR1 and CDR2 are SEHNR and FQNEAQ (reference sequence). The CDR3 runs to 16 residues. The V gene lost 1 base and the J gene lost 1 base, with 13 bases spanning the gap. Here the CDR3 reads CASSLGRSSVNYGYTF. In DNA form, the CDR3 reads TGTGCCAGCAGCTTAGGACGGAGTTCGGTTAACTATGGCTACACCTTC.

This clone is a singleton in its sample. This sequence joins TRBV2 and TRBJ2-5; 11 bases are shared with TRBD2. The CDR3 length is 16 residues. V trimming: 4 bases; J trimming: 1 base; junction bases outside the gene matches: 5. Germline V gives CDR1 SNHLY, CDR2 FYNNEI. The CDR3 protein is CASSVASGGLQETQYF. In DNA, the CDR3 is TGTGCCAGCAGTGTAGCTAGCGGGGGGCTCCAAGAGACCCAGTACTTC.

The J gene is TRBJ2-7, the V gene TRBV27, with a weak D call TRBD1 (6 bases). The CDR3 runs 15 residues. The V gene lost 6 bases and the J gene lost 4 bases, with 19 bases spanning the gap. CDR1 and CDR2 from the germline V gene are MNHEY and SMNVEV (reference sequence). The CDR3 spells CASRGPRQGNYEQYF. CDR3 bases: TGTGCCAGCAGGGGCCCTCGGCAGGGGAATTACGAGCAGTACTTC.

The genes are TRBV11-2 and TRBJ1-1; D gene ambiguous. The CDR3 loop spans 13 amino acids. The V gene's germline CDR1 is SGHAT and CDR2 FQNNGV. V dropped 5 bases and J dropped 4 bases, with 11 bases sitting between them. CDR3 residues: CASSGGYGTEAFF. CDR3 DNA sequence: TGTGCCAGCAGCGGAGGGTACGGCACTGAAGCTTTCTTT.

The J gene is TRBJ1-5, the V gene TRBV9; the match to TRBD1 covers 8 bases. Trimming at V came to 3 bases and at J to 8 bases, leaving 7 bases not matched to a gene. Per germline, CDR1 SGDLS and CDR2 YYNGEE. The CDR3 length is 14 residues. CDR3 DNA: TGTGCCAGCAGCGCCGGACAGGGTTGGGAGCCCCAGCATTTT. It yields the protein CASSAGQGWEPQHF.

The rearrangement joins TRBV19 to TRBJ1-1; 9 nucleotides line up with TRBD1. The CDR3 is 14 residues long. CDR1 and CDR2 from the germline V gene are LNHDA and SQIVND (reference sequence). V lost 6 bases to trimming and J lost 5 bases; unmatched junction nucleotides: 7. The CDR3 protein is CASRVQGARTEAFF. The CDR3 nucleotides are TGTGCCAGTAGGGTACAGGGGGCGAGGACTGAAGCTTTCTTT.

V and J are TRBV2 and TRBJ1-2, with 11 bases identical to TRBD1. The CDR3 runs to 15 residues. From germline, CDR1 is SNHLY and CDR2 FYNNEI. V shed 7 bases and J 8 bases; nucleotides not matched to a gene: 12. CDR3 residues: CASTPGQGAGLGYTF. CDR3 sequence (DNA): TGTGCCAGCACTCCCGGACAGGGGGCGGGATTGGGCTACACCTTC.

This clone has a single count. As DNA, the CDR3 is TGTGCCAGCAGCAAAGTTGGGGCTTCGGCAGCCAAAAACATTCAGTACTTC. Translated, it gives CASSKVGASAAKNIQYF. This chain connects TRBV21-1 to TRBJ2-4; the tabulated D call, TRBD1, remains unverified against the DNA. TRBV21-1 is labeled a pseudogene. This CDR3 has 17 residues.

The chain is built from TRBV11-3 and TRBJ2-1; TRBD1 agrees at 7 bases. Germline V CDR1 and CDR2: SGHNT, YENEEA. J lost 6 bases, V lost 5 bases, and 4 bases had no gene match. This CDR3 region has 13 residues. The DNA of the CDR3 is TGTGCCAGCAGCACGGGACAGCTCAATGAGCAGTTCTTC. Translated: CASSTGQLNEQFF.

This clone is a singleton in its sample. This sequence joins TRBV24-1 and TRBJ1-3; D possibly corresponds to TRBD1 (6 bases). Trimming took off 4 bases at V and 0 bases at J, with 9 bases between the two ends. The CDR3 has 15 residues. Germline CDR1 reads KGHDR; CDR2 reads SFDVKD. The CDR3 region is CATSDQGSSGNTIYF. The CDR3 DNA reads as TGTGCCACCAGTGACCAGGGGAGCTCTGGAAACACCATATATTTT.

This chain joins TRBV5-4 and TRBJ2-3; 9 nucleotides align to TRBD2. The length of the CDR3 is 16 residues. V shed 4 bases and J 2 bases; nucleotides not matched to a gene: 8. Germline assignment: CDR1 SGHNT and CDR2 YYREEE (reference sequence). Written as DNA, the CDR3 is TGTGCCAGCAGCCCTGGGACTAGCAGGGACACAGATACGCAGTATTTT. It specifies CASSPGTSRDTDTQYF. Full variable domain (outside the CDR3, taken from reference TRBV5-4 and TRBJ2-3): ETGVTQSPTHLIKTRGQQVTLRCSSQSGHNTVSWYQQALGQGPQFIFQYYREEENGRGNFPPRFSGLQFPNYSSELNVNALELDDSALYLCASSPGTSRDTDTQYFGPGTRLTVL.

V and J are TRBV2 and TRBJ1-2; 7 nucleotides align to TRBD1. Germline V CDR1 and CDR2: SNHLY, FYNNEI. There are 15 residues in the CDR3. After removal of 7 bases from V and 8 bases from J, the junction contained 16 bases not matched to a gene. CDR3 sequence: CASTNLGGTAIGYTF. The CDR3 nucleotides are TGTGCCAGCACCAATTTGGGCGGGACAGCGATCGGCTACACCTTC.

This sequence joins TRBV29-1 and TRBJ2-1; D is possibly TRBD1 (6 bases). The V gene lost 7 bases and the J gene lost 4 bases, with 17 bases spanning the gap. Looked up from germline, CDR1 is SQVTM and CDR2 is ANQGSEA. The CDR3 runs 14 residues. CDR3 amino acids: CSALSSGQYNEQFF. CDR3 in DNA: TGCAGCGCCCTCTCCTCCGGACAGTACAATGAGCAGTTCTTC.

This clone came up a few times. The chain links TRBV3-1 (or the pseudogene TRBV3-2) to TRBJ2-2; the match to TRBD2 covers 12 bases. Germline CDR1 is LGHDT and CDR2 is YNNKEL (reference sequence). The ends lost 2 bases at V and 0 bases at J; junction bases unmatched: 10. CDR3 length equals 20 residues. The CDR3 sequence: CASSQKLAGGISANTGELFF. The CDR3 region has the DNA TGTGCCAGCAGCCAAAAGCTAGCGGGGGGGATCTCCGCGAACACCGGGGAGCTGTTTTTT.

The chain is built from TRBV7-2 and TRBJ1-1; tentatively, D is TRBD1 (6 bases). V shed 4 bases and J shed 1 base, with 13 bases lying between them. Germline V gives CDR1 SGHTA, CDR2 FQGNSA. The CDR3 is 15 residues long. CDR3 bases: TGTGCCAGCAGCTGGGGGGGGGCCTCGAACACTGAAGCTTTCTTT. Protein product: CASSWGGASNTEAFF.

CDR3 residues: CAISTGTSMSGELFF. The DNA for the CDR3 is TGTGCCATCAGTACCGGGACTAGCATGTCTGGGGAGCTGTTTTTT. The chain has TRBV10-3 and TRBJ2-2; 9 bases fit TRBD2. After removal of 5 bases from V and 8 bases from J, the junction contained 9 bases not matched to a gene. The length of the CDR3 is 15 residues. CDR1 and CDR2 from the germline V gene are ENHRY and SYGVKD.

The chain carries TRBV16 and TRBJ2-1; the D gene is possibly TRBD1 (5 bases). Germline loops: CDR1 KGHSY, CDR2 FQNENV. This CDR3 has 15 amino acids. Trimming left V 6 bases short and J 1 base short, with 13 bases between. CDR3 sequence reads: CASSPIQGSYNEQFF. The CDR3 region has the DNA TGTGCCAGCAGTCCTATTCAGGGATCCTACAATGAGCAGTTCTTC. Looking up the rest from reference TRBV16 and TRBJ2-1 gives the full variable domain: GEEVAQTPKHLVRGEGQKAKLYCAPIKGHSYVFWYQQVLKNEFKFLISFQNENVFDETGMPKERFSAKCLPNSPCSLEIQATKLEDSAVYFCASSPIQGSYNEQFFGPGTRLTVL.

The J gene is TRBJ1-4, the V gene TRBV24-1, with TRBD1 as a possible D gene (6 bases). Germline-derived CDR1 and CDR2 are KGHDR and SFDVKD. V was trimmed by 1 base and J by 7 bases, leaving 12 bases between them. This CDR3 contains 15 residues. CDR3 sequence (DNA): TGTGCCACCAGTGATTTTAATCCGGACAGTGAAAAACTGTTTTTT. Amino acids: CATSDFNPDSEKLFF.

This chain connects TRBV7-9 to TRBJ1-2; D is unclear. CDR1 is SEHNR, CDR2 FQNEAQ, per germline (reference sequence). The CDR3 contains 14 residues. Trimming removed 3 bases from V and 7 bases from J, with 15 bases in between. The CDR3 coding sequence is TGTGCCAGCAGCTTTGGACTCACCCCAGGTGGCTACACCTTC. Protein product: CASSFGLTPGGYTF.

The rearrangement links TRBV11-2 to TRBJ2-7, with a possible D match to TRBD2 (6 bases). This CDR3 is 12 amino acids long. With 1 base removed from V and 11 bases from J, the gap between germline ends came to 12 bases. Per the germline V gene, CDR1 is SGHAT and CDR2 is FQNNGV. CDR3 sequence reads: CASSLGGGVEYF. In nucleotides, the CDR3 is TGTGCCAGCAGCTTAGGGGGCGGGGTGGAGTACTTC.

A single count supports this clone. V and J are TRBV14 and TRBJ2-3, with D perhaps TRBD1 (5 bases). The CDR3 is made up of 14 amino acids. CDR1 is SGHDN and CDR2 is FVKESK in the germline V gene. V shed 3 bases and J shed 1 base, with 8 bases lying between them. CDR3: CASSHRVGTDTQYF. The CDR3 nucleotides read TGTGCCAGCAGCCACAGGGTTGGCACAGATACGCAGTATTTT.